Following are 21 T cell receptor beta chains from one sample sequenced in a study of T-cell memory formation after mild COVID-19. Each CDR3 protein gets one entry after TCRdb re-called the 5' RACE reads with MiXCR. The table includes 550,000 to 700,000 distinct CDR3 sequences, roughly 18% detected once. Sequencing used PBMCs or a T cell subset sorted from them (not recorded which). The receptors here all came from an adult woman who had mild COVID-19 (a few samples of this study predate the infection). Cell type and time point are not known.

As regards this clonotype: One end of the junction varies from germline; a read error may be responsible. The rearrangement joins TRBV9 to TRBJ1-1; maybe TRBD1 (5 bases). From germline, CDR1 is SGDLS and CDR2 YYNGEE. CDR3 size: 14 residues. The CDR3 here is CASSVHQGSTEAFF. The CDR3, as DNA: TGTGCCAGCAGCGTACACCAGGGAAGCACTGAAGCCTTCTTT.

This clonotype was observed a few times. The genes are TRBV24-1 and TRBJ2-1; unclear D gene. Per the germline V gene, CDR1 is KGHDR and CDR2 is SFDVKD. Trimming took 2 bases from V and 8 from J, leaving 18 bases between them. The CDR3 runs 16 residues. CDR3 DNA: TGTGCCACCAGTGATTCCTCTATGACATCTTGGGATGAGCAGTTCTTC. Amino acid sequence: CATSDSSMTSWDEQFF.

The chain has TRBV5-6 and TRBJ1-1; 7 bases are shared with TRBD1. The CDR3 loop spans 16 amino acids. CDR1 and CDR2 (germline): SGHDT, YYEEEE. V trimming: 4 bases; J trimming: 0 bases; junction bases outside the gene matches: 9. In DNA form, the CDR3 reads TGTGCCAGCAGCCCCACCCCGGGACAGATGAACACTGAAGCTTTCTTT. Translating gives CASSPTPGQMNTEAFF.

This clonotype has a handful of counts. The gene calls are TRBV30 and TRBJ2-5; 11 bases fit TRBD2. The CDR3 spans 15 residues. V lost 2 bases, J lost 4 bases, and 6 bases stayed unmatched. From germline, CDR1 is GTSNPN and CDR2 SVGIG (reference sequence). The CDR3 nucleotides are TGTGCCTGGAGTCTGGGGACTAGCGGTGGAGAGACCCAGTACTTC. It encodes CAWSLGTSGGETQYF.

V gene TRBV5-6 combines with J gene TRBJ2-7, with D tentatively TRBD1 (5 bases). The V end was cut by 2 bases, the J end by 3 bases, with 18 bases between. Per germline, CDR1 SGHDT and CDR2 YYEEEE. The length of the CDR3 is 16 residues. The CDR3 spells CASSFLNDRKHYEQYF. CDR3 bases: TGTGCCAGCAGCTTCCTCAACGACAGAAAACACTACGAGCAGTACTTC.

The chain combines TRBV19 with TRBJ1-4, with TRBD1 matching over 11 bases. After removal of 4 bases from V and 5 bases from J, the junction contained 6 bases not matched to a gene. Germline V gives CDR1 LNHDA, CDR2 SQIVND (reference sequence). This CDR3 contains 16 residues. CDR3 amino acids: CASSTRTGGLNEKLFF. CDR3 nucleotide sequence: TGTGCCAGTAGTACTCGGACAGGGGGCCTCAATGAAAAACTGTTTTTT.

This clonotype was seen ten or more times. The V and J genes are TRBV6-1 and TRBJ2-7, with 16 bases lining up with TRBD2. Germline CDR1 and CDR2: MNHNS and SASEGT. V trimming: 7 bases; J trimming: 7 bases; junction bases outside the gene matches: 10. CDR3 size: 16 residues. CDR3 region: CASIKGLAGGPREQYF. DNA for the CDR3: TGTGCCAGCATAAAGGGACTAGCGGGGGGGCCTCGAGAGCAGTACTTC.

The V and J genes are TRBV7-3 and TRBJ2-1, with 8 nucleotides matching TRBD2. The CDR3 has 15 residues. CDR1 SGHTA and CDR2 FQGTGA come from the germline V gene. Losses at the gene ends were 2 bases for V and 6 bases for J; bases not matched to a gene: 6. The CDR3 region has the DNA TGTGCCAGCAGCTTATCGAGCGGGGGTGTCAATGAGCAGTTCTTC. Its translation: CASSLSSGGVNEQFF.

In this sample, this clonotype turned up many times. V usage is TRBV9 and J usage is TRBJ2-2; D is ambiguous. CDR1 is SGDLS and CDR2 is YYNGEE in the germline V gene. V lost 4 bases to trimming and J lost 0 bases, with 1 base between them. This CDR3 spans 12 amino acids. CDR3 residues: CASSTNTGELFF. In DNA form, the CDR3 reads TGTGCCAGCAGCACGAACACCGGGGAGCTGTTTTTT.

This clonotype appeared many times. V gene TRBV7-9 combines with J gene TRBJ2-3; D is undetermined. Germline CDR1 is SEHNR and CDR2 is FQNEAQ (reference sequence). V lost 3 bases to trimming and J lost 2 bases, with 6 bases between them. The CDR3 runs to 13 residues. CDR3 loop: CASSLAYTDTQYF. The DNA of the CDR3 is TGTGCCAGCAGCTTGGCGTACACAGATACGCAGTATTTT.

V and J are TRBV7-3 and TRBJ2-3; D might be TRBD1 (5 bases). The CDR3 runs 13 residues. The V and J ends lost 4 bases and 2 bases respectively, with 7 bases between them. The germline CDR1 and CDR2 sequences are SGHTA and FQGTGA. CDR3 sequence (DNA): TGTGCCAGCAGCTCGACAGCCACAGATACGCAGTATTTT. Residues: CASSSTATDTQYF. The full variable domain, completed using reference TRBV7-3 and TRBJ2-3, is GAGVSQTPSNKVTEKGKYVELRCDPISGHTALYWYRQSLGQGPEFLIYFQGTGAADDSGLPNDRFFAVRPEGSVSTLKIQRTERGDSAVYLCASSSTATDTQYFGPGTRLTVL.

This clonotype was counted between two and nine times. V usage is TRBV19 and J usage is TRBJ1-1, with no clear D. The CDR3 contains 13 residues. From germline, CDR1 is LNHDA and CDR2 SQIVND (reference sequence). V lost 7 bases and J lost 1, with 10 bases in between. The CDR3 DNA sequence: TGTGCCAGTAAAGCTCAGGCGAACACTGAAGCTTTCTTT. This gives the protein CASKAQANTEAFF.

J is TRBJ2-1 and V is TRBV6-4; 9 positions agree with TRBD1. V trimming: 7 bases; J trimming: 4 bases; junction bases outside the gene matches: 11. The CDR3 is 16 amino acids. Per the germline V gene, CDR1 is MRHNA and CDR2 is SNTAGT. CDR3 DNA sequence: TGTGCCAGCACGCCCGATCCCGGGACAGGGTACAATGAGCAGTTCTTC. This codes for CASTPDPGTGYNEQFF.

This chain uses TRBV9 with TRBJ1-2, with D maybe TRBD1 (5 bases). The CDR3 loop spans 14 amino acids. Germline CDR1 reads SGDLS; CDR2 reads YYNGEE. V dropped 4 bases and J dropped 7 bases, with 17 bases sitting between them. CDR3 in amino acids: CASSRSEGKGGYTF. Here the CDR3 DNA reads TGTGCCAGCAGCCGAAGTGAGGGGAAGGGTGGCTACACCTTC. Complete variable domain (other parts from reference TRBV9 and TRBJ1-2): DSGVTQTPKHLITATGQRVTLRCSPRSGDLSVYWYQQSLDQGLQFLIQYYNGEERAKGNILERFSAQQFPDLHSELNLSSLELGDSALYFCASSRSEGKGGYTFGSGTRLTVV.

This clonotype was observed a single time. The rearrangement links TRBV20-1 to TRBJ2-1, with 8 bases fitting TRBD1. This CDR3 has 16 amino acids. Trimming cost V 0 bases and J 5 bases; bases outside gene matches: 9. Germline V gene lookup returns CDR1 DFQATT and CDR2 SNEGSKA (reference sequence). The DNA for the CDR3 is TGCAGTGCTAGAGATCGTAGGACAGGGCGTCACAATGAGCAGTTCTTC. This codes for CSARDRRTGRHNEQFF.

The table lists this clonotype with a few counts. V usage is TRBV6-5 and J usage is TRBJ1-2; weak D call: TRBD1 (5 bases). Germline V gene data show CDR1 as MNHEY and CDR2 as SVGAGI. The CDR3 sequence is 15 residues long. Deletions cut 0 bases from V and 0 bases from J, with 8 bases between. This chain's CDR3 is CASSYSMGANYGYTF. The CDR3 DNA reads TGTGCCAGCAGTTACTCAATGGGGGCTAACTATGGCTACACCTTC.

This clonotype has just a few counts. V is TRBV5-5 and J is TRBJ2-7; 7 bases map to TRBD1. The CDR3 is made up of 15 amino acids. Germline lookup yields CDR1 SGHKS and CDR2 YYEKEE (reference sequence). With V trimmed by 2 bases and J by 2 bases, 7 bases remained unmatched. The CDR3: CASSFIGQEPYEQYF. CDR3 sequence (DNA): TGTGCCAGCAGCTTCATAGGACAGGAACCCTACGAGCAGTACTTC. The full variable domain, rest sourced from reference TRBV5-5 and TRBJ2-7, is DAGVTQSPTHLIKTRGQQVTLRCSPISGHKSVSWYQQVLGQGPQFIFQYYEKEERGRGNFPDRFSARQFPNYSSELNVNALLLGDSALYLCASSFIGQEPYEQYFGPGTRLTVT.

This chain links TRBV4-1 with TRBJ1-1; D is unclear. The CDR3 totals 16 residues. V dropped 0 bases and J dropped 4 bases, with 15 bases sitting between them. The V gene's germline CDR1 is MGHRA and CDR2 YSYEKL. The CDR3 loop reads CASSQELGNPGTEAFF. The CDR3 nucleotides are TGCGCCAGCAGCCAAGAACTTGGGAATCCGGGCACTGAAGCTTTCTTT.

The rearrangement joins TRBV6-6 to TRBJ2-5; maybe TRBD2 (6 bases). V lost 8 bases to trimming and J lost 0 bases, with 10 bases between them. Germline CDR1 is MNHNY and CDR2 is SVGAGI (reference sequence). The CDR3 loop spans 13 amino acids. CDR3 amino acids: CASGGTYQETQYF. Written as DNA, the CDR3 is TGTGCCAGCGGCGGGACGTACCAAGAGACCCAGTACTTC.

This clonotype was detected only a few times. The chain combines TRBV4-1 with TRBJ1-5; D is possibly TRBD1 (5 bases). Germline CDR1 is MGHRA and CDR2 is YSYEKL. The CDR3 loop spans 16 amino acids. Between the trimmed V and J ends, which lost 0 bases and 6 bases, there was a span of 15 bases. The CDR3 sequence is CASSQDNTGAAQPQHF. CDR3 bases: TGCGCCAGCAGCCAAGATAATACCGGGGCCGCTCAGCCCCAGCATTTT.

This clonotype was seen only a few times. CDR3 sequence: CASSLETGESTDTQYF. The CDR3 nucleotides read TGTGCCAGCAGCTTGGAGACAGGGGAGAGCACAGATACGCAGTATTTT. This sequence joins TRBV5-5 and TRBJ2-3, with TRBD1 matching 8 bases. This CDR3 has 16 residues. The germline gives CDR1 SGHKS, CDR2 YYEKEE (reference sequence). Unmatched junction bases numbered 3, after V lost 0 bases and J lost 0 bases. The variable domain in full, with the rest retrieved from reference TRBV5-5 and TRBJ2-3, is DAGVTQSPTHLIKTRGQQVTLRCSPISGHKSVSWYQQVLGQGPQFIFQYYEKEERGRGNFPDRFSARQFPNYSSELNVNALLLGDSALYLCASSLETGESTDTQYFGPGTRLTVL.